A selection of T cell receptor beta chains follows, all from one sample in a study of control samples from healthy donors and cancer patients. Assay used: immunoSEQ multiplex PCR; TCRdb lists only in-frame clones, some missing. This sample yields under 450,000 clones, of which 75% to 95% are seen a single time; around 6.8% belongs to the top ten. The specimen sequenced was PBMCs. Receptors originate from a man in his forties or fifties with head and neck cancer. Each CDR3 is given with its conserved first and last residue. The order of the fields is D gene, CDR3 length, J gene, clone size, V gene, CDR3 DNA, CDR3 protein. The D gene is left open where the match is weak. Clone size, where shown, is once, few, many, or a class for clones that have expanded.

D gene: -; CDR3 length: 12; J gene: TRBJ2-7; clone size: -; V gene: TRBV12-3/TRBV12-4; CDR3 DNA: TGTGCCAGCAGTTTAGCAACCCGCGGGCAGTACTTC; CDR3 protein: CASSLATRGQYF
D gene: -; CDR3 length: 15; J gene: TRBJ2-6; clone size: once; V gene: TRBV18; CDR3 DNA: TGTGCCAGCTCCCCCTCGGGGTCCGGGGCCAACGTCCTGACTTTC; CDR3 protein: CASSPSGSGANVLTF
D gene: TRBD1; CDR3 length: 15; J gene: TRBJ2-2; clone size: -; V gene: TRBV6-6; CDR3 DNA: TGTGCCAGCAGCCCGACAGGGCCCAACACCGGGGAGCTGTTTTTT; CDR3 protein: CASSPTGPNTGELFF
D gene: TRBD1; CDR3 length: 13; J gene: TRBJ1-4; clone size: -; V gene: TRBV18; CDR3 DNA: TGTGCCAGCTCACAAGGACAGGATGAAAAACTGTTTTTT; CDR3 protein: CASSQGQDEKLFF
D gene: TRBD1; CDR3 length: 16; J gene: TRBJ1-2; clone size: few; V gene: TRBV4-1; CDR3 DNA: TGCGCCAGCAGCCAATCCTCCCTCAGGGGGCCAATAGGCTACACCTTC; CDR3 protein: CASSQSSLRGPIGYTF
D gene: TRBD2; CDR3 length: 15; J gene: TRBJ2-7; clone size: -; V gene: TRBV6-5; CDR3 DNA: TGTGCCAGCAGTTACTCGGGGAGGGGCCTTTACGAGCAGTACTTC; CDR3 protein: CASSYSGRGLYEQYF
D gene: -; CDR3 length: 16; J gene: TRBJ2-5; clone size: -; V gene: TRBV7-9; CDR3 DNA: TGTGCCAGCAGCTTAGCGAGGGCCCCGTACCAAGAGACCCAGTACTTC; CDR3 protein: CASSLARAPYQETQYF
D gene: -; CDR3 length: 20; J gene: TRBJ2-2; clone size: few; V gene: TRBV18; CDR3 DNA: TGTGCCAGCTCATCCACTCGAACCAGGCTCACGGGTTTGGACACCGGGGAGCTGTTTTTT; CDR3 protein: CASSSTRTRLTGLDTGELFF
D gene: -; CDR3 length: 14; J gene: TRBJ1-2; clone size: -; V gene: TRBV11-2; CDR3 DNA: TGTGCCAGCGGAGACGGGGGGGACCTTTATGGCTACACCTTC; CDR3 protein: CASGDGGDLYGYTF
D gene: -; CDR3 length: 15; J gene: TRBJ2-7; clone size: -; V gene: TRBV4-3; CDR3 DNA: TGCGCCAGCAGCCAAGAAAAAGGCACCACCTACGAGCAGTACTTC; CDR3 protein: CASSQEKGTTYEQYF
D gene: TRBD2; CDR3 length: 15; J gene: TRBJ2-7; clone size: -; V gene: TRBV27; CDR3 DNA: TGTGCCAGCCGATGGACTAGCGGGAGTTCGGGGGAGCAGTACTTC; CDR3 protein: CASRWTSGSSGEQYF
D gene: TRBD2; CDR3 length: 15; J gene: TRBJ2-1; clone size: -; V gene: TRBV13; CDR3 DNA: TGTGCCAGCAGCTTGGGCGGGGAGGGGCACAATGAGCAGTTCTTC; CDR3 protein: CASSLGGEGHNEQFF
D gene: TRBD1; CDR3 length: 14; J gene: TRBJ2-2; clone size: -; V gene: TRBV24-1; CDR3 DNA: TGTGCCACTCGCGGGACAGGGAGCACCGGGGAGCTGTTTTTT; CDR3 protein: CATRGTGSTGELFF